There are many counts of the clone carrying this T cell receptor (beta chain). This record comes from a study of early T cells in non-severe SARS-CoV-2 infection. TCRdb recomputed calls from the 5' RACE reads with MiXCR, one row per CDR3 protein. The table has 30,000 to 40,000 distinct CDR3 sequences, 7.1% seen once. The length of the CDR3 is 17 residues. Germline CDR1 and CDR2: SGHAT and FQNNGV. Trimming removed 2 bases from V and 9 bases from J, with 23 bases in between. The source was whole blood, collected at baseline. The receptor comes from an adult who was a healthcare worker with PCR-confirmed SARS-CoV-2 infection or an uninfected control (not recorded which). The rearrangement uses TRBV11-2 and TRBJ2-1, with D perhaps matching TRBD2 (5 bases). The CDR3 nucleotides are TGTGCCAGCAGCTTACTACGGTTTGGGAGCAATTTCAGTGAGCAGTTCTTC. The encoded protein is CASSLLRFGSNFSEQFF.